These 13 T cell receptor beta chains came from one sample sequenced in a study of blood T cell repertoires in COVID-19. Profiled with immunoSEQ multiplex PCR; TCRdb holds only in-frame clones, not every one. In the table there are approximately 170,000 clones, around four fifths of which are singletons. Material for sequencing was PBMCs or T cells enriched from blood (not recorded which). All receptors come from a woman in her 50s who had recovered from COVID-19.

This chain connects TRBV7-8 to TRBJ2-7, with 9 positions matching TRBD1. Germline assignment: CDR1 SGHVS and CDR2 FQNEAQ. The junction had 4 bases not matched to a gene; V was cut back by 4 bases and J by 3 bases. This CDR3 spans 14 amino acids. The CDR3, as DNA: TGTGCCAGCAGCTCCGGACAGGGGCTCTACGAGCAGTACGTC. Its protein is CASSSGQGLYEQYV.

The rearrangement uses TRBV7-8 and TRBJ2-1; 7 bases match TRBD1. CDR1 and CDR2 from the germline V gene are SGHVS and FQNEAQ. This CDR3 region has 15 residues. J was trimmed by 8 bases and V by 7 bases; bases with no gene match: 14. CDR3 coding DNA: TGTGCCAGCACCCACCTCCGCGACAGGGCATATGAGCAGTTCTTC. Protein sequence: CASTHLRDRAYEQFF.

V usage is TRBV30 and J usage is TRBJ1-4; possible D gene TRBD1, 5 bases. This CDR3 is 13 amino acids long. Trimming removed 3 bases at V and 3 bases at J, with 8 bases between. Germline V gene data show CDR1 as GTSNPN and CDR2 as SVGIG (reference sequence). CDR3 coding DNA: TGTGCCTGGAGGGGAGGGGCTAATGAAAAACTGTTTTTT. The encoded protein is CAWRGGANEKLFF.

This clone showed up just a few times. V gene TRBV6-5 combines with J gene TRBJ2-1; D gene uncertain. Germline V gene lookup returns CDR1 MNHEY and CDR2 SVGAGI. This CDR3 has 15 amino acids. The germline V and J ends were trimmed by 5 bases and 2 bases, with 13 bases remaining between them. The CDR3 sequence is CASSPYQRPYNEQFF. The CDR3 DNA sequence: TGTGCCAGCAGTCCTTATCAGAGGCCCTACAATGAGCAGTTCTTC.

The chain carries TRBV30 and TRBJ2-1; TRBD2 might be the D (5 bases). This CDR3 is built from 11 residues. Trimming took 2 bases from V and 8 from J, leaving 7 bases between them. The germline V gene encodes CDR1 GTSNPN and CDR2 SVGIG (reference sequence). The DNA for the CDR3 is TGTGCCTGGAGTAGTAGCGATGAGCAGTTCTTC. Translating gives CAWSSSDEQFF.

This clone was picked up one time. V is TRBV28 and J is TRBJ1-5; D is possibly TRBD1 (5 bases). The V end lost 6 bases, the J end lost 9 bases, and 18 bases lay between the germline ends. Germline-derived CDR1 and CDR2 are MDHEN and SYDVKM. This CDR3 contains 14 residues. The CDR3 loop reads CASSPGGGWGPQHF. The CDR3 DNA follows: TGTGCCAGCAGCCCCGGGGGGGGGTGGGGGCCCCAGCATTTT.

The V and J genes are TRBV4-2 and TRBJ2-5; D remains unclear. The ends were cut back, 3 bases at V and 5 bases at J, with 7 bases in the middle. Germline CDR1 reads LGHNA; CDR2 reads YNFKEQ. The CDR3 spans 12 residues. The CDR3 DNA follows: TGTGCCAGCAGCCAGTCCCAGGAGACCCAGTACTTC. Translation gives CASSQSQETQYF.

The chain carries TRBV6-5 and TRBJ1-1; no definite D call. CDR1 and CDR2 from the germline V gene are MNHEY and SVGAGI. The V and J ends lost 1 base and 0 bases respectively, with 3 bases between them. The CDR3 has 13 residues. CDR3 nucleotide sequence: TGTGCCAGCAGTTACTGGCTGAACACTGAAGCTTTCTTT. This gives the protein CASSYWLNTEAFF.

This clone was recorded only once. This CDR3 reads CASSQGIEGGQPQHF. The CDR3 DNA is TGCGCCAGCAGCCAAGGGATCGAGGGGGGGCAGCCCCAGCATTTT. The chain carries TRBV4-1 and TRBJ1-5; tentative D call: TRBD1 (6 bases). The germline gives CDR1 MGHRA, CDR2 YSYEKL. The CDR3 sequence is 15 residues long. The V end lost 1 base, the J end lost 7 bases, and 14 bases lay between the germline ends.

The genes are TRBV5-1 and TRBJ1-2, with 8 bases that match TRBD1. Germline CDR1 and CDR2: SGHRS and YFSETQ. The junction had 8 bases not matched to a gene; V was cut back by 0 bases and J by 4 bases. This CDR3 spans 16 amino acids. The CDR3, as DNA: TGCGCCAGCAGCTTGGAGGTGCAGGGGGCTCTCTATGGCTACACCTTC. It specifies CASSLEVQGALYGYTF.

The chain couples TRBV6-1 to TRBJ2-3; D is unresolved. Trimming shortened V by 3 bases and J by 0 bases, and 7 bases separated the two germline ends. The CDR3 has 14 amino acids. Germline values: CDR1 MNHNS, CDR2 SASEGT. CDR3 DNA sequence: TGTGCCAGCAGTGAGGCGGTGAGCACAGATACGCAGTATTTT. The encoded protein is CASSEAVSTDTQYF.

The chain uses TRBV19 and TRBJ1-6; D call uncertain. CDR3 length equals 14 residues. The V end lost 3 bases, the J end lost 10 bases, and 13 bases lay between the germline ends. Germline values: CDR1 LNHDA, CDR2 SQIVND (reference sequence). The CDR3: CASSIPTLGSPLHF. The CDR3 region has the DNA TGTGCCAGTAGTATCCCTACCCTCGGGTCACCCCTCCACTTT. The variable domain in full, completed from reference TRBV19 and TRBJ1-6, reads DGGITQSPKYLFRKEGQNVTLSCEQNLNHDAMYWYRQDPGQGLRLIYYSQIVNDFQKGDIAEGYSVSREKKESFPLTVTSAQKNPTAFYLCASSIPTLGSPLHFGNGTRLTVT.

V and J are TRBV5-6 and TRBJ1-4, with D perhaps TRBD1 (6 bases). CDR3 length: 15 residues. Trimming cost V 7 bases and J 7 bases, with 20 bases left between them. Germline assignment: CDR1 SGHDT and CDR2 YYEEEE. The CDR3 DNA reads as TGTGCCAGCGGACCTTGGGGACAACCCCTTGAAAAACTGTTTTTT. Residues: CASGPWGQPLEKLFF.